Presented here are 4 T cell receptor beta chains from one specimen sequenced in a study of blood T cells in healthy people across ages. Alongside a J-beta primer mix, a sample-barcoded 5' primer served in a second PCR lasting roughly 6 to 11 cycles. One entry per CDR3 protein, called by TCRdb with MiXCR from the 5' RACE reads. This sample has hundreds of thousands of distinct CDR3 sequences, with around 50% found just once. Sequenced sample: blood. The receptors originated from an older man in good health.

This clonotype appeared a single time. The chain joins TRBV6-1 to TRBJ2-1; weak D call: TRBD2 (5 bases). V lost 6 bases to trimming and J lost 6 bases, with 9 bases between them. Germline V gene sequence: CDR1 MNHNS, CDR2 SASEGT. CDR3 length equals 12 residues. The chain's CDR3 is CASRRVTNEQFF. CDR3 DNA: TGTGCCAGCAGGCGGGTCACCAATGAGCAGTTCTTC.

V is TRBV7-2 and J is TRBJ2-3, with D maybe TRBD2 (5 bases). The germline V gene has CDR1 SGHTA and CDR2 FQGNSA. Trimming took 7 bases from V and 1 from J, leaving 12 bases between them. This CDR3 has 14 residues. The CDR3 loop reads CASNYAEGTDTQYF. Here the CDR3 DNA reads TGTGCCAGCAATTACGCGGAGGGCACAGATACGCAGTATTTT.

As concerns this clonotype: A read error may account for a junction end that differs from germline. The chain recombines TRBV18 with TRBJ2-7; D is possibly TRBD1 or TRBD2 (5 bases each). This CDR3 region has 15 residues. From germline, CDR1 is KGHSH and CDR2 LQKENI. The CDR3 sequence: CASSQGPLEIYEQYF. The DNA of the CDR3 is TGTGCCAGCTCCCAGGGACCACTCGAGATCTACGAGCAGTATTTC.

V and J are TRBV2 and TRBJ2-6; D is unclear. CDR3 length equals 16 residues. Per the germline V gene, CDR1 is SNHLY and CDR2 is FYNNEI. Trimming cost V 1 base and J 2 bases, with 9 bases left between them. The CDR3 DNA is TGTGCCAGCAGTGAAGGACTTAAGGCTGGGGCCAACGTCCTGACTTTC. It is translated as CASSEGLKAGANVLTF. Based on the CDR3 plus reference TRBV2 and TRBJ2-6, the full variable domain is EPEVTQTPSHQVTQMGQEVILRCVPISNHLYFYWYRQILGQKVEFLVSFYNNEISEKSEIFDDQFSVERPDGSNFTLKIRSTKLEDSAMYFCASSEGLKAGANVLTFGAGSRLTVL.